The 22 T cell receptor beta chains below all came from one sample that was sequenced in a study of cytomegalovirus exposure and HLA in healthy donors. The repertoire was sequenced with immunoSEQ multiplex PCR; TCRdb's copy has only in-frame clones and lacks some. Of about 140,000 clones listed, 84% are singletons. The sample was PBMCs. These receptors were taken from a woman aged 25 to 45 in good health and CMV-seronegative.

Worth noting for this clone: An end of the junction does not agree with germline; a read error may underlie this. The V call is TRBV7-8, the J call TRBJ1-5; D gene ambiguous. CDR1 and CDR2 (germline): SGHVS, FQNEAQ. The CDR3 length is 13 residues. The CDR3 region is CASSLSGNQPQHF. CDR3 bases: TGTGCCAGCAGCTTATCAGGCAACCAGCCCCAGCATTTT.

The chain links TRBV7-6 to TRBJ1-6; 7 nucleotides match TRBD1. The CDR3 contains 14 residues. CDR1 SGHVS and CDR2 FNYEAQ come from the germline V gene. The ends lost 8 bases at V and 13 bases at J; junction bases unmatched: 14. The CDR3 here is CASSPGTAQGPLHF. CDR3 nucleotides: TGTGCCAGCTCACCGGGGACAGCCCAGGGGCCCCTCCACTTT.

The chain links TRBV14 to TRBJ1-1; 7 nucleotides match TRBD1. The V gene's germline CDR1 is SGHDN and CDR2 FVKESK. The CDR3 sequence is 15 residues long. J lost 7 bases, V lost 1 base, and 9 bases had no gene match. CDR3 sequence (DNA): TGTGCCAGCAGCCAAGCGGGGAACAGGGGAAATGAAGCTTTCTTT. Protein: CASSQAGNRGNEAFF.

In nucleotides, the CDR3 is TGTGCCAGCAGCTTAGCGAGAGGCGACGAAGCTTTCTTT. Encoded protein: CASSLARGDEAFF. V and J are TRBV7-9 and TRBJ1-1; D is ambiguous. CDR1 SEHNR and CDR2 FQNEAQ come from the germline V gene (reference sequence). The germline V and J ends were trimmed by 0 bases and 8 bases, with 10 bases remaining between them. The CDR3 runs to 13 residues.

The DNA for the CDR3 is TGTGCCAGCAGCCGGACCGGACAGGGGGCCCATTCACCCCTCCACTTT. Residues: CASSRTGQGAHSPLHF. The chain has TRBV5-4 and TRBJ1-6; 11 bases agree with TRBD1. Trimming at V came to 4 bases and at J to 8 bases, leaving 8 bases not matched to a gene. Per the germline V gene, CDR1 is SGHNT and CDR2 is YYREEE (reference sequence). The CDR3 length is 16 residues.

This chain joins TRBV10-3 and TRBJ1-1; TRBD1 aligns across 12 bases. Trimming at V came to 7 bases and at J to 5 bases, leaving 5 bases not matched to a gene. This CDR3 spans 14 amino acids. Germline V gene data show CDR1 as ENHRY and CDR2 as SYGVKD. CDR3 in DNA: TGTGCCATCAATGGGGACAGGGGGCAAACTGAAGCTTTCTTT. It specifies CAINGDRGQTEAFF.

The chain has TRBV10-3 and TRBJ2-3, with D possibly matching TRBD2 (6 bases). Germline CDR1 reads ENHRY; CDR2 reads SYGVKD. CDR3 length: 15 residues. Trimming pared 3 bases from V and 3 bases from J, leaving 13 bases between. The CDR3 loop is CAISDPGVRTDTQYF. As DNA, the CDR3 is TGTGCCATCAGTGATCCGGGGGTGAGGACAGATACGCAGTATTTT.

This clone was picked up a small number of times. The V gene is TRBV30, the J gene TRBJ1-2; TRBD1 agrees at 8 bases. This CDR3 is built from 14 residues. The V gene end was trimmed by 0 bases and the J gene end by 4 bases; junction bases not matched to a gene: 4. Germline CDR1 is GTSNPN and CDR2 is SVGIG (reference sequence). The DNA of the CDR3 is TGTGCCTGGAGTGTACTGGGGACAGGCTATGGCTACACCTTC. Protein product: CAWSVLGTGYGYTF.

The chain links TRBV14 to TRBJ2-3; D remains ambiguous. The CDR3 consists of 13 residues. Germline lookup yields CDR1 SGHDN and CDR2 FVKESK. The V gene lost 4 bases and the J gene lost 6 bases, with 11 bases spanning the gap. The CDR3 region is CASSLYLGDTQYF. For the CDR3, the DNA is TGTGCCAGCAGCCTCTATTTGGGCGATACGCAGTATTTT.

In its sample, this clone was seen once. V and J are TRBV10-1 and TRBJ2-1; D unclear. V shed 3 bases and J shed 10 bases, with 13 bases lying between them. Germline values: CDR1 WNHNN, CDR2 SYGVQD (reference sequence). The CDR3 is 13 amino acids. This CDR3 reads CASSEPSSAEQFF. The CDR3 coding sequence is TGCGCCAGCAGTGAACCCTCCAGCGCGGAGCAGTTCTTC.

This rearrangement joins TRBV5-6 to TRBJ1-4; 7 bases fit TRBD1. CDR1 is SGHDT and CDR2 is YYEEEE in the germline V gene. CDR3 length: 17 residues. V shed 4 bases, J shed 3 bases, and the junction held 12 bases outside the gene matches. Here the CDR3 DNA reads TGTGCCAGCAGCCCACCGGGACAGCGACTTTCTAATGAAAAACTGTTTTTT. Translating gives CASSPPGQRLSNEKLFF.

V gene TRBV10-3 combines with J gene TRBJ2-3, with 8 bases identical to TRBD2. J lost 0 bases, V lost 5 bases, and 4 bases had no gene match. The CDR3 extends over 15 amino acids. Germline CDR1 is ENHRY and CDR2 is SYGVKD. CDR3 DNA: TGTGCCATCAGTAGTAGCGGGGTTAGCACAGATACGCAGTATTTT. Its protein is CAISSSGVSTDTQYF.

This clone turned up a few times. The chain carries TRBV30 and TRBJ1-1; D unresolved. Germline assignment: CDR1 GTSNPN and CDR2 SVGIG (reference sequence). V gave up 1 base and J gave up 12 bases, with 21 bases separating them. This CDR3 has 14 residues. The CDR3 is CAWSGLLQSRGSFF. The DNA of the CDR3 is TGTGCCTGGAGTGGCCTACTACAAAGCCGCGGGTCTTTCTTT.

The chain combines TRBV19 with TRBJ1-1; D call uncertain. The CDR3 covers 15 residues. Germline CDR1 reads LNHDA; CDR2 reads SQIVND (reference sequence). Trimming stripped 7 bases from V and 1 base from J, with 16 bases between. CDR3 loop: CASISPWPPNTEAFF. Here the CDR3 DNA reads TGTGCCAGTATCTCCCCTTGGCCACCGAACACTGAAGCTTTCTTT.

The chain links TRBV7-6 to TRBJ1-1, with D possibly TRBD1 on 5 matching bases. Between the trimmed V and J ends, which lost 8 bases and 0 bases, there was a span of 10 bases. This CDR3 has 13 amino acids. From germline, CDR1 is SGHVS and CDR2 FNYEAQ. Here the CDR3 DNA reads TGTGCCAGCCAAATAGGGGTGAACACTGAAGCTTTCTTT. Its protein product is CASQIGVNTEAFF.

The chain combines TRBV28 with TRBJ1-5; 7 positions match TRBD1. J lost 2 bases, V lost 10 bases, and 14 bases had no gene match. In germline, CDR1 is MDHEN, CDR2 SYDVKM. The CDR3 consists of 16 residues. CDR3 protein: CATMSPGGLGNQPQHF. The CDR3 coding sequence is TGTGCCACCATGTCCCCAGGGGGTTTGGGCAATCAGCCCCAGCATTTT.

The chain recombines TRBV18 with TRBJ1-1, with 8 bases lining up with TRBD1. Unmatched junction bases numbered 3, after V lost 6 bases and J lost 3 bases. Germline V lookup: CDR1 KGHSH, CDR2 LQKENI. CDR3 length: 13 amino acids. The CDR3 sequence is CASSQDRDTEAFF. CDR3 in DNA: TGTGCCAGCTCCCAGGACAGGGACACTGAAGCTTTCTTT.

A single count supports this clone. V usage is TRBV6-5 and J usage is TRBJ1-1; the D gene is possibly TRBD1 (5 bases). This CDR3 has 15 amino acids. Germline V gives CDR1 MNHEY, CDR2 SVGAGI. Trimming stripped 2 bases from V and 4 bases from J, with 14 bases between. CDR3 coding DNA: TGTGCCAGCAGTTACAACTCGGCAGGGATCACTGAAGCTTTCTTT. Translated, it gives CASSYNSAGITEAFF.

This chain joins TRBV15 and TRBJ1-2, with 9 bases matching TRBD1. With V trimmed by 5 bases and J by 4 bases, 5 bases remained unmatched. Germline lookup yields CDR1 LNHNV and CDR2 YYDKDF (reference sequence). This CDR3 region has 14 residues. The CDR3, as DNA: TGTGCCACCAGCCGGGACAGGGCTAGCTATGGCTACACCTTC. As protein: CATSRDRASYGYTF. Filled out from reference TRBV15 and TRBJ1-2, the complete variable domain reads DAMVIQNPRYQVTQFGKPVTLSCSQTLNHNVMYWYQQKSSQAPKLLFHYYDKDFNNEADTPDNFQSRRPNTSFCFLDIRSPGLGDTAMYLCATSRDRASYGYTFGSGTRLTVV.

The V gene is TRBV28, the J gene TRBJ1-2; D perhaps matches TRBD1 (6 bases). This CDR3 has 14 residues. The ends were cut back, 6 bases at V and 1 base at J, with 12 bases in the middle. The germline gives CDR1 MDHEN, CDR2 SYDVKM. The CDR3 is CASSGQLLNYGYTF. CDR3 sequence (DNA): TGTGCCAGCAGCGGACAGTTGCTTAACTATGGCTACACCTTC.

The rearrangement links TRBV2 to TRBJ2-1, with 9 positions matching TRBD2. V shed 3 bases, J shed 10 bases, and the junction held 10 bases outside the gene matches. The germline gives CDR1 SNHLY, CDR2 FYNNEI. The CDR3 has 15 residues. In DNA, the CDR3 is TGTGCCAGCAGTGATCTGGCGGGGGGGCATCGCGAGCAGTTCTTC. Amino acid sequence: CASSDLAGGHREQFF.

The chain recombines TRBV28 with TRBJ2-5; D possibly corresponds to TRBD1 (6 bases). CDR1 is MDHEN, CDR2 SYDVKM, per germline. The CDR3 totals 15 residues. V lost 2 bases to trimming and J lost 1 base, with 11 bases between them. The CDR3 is CASSLGGRRQETQYF. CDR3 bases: TGTGCCAGCAGTTTAGGGGGCAGACGCCAAGAGACCCAGTACTTC.